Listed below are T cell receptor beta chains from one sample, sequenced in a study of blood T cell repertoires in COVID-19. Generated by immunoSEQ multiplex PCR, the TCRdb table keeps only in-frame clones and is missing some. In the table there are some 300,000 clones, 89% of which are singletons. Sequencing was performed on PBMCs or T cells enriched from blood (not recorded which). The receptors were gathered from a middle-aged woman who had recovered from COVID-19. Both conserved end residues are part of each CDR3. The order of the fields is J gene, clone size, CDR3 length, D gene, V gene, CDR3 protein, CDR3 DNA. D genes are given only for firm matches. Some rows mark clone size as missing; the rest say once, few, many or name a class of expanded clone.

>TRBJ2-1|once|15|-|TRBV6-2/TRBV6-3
CASSALSSSYNEQFF
TGTGCCAGCAGCGCACTAAGTAGCTCCTACAATGAGCAGTTCTTC
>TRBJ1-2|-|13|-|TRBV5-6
CASSLGGSFRYTF
TGTGCCAGCAGCCTGGGAGGATCGTTTCGCTACACCTTC
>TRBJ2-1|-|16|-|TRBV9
CASSVALHQGSAVQFF
TGTGCCAGCAGCGTAGCGCTGCATCAGGGCAGCGCTGTGCAGTTCTTC
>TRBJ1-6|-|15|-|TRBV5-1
CASSLDLGAGSPLHF
TGCGCCAGCAGCTTGGATTTGGGGGCTGGATCACCCCTCCACTTT
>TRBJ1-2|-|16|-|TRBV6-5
CASSYSLVGTVDGYTF
TGTGCCAGCAGTTACTCGCTGGTCGGTACAGTGGATGGCTACACCTTC
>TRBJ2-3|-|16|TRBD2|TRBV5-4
CASSRALAGSTDTQYF
TGTGCCAGCAGCCGGGCCCTAGCGGGAAGCACAGATACGCAGTATTTT
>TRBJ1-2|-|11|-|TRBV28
CASSFYSGYTF
TGTGCCAGCAGTTTTTATAGTGGCTACACCTTC
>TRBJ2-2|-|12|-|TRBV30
CAWGLFTGELFF
TGTGCCTGGGGCCTTTTCACCGGGGAGCTGTTTTTT
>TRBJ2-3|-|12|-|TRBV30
CAWRDARVSQYF
TGTGCCTGGAGAGACGCCCGGGTTTCGCAGTATTTT
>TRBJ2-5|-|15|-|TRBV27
CASSFRYRMGETQYF
TGTGCCAGCAGTTTCAGATACAGGATGGGAGAGACCCAGTACTTC
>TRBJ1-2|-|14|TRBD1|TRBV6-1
CASSEDRGVNGYTF
TGTGCCAGCAGTGAGGACAGGGGAGTTAACGGCTACACCTTC
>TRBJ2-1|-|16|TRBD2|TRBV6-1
CASSEIAGVSYNEQFF
TGTGCCAGCAGTGAAATCGCGGGGGTCTCCTACAATGAGCAGTTCTTC
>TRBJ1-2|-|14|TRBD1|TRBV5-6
CASSRTGINYGYTF
TGTGCCAGCAGCCGGACAGGGATTAACTATGGCTACACCTTC